This TCR beta chain was observed in a study of blood T cells in healthy people across ages. A J-beta primer mix and a sample-barcoded 5' primer were used in a second PCR of about 7 to 12 cycles. Carrying 12 random nucleotides, a template-switch adaptor labeled each individual cDNA molecule. TCRdb ran MiXCR on the 5' RACE reads and lists one entry per CDR3 protein. The sample has around 710,000 distinct CDR3 sequences, more than 40% seen once; the top ten hold 20% to 25%. The germline CDR1 and CDR2 sequences are ENHRY and SYGVKD. Trimming left V 2 bases short and J 4 bases short, with 8 bases between. CDR3 length: 13 residues. Comment on this clonotype: Its antigen is unidentified.

Study-wide results and caveats: Long-lived donors had more naive CD4+ cells and higher diversity than aged donors. Donor CMV status, an unknown factor, possibly confounded changes in expanded clonotypes. Naive T cell percentage strongly correlated with TCR beta diversity.

Material: blood. This receptor was taken from a woman aged 60 to 75 in good health. This chain connects TRBV10-3 to TRBJ1-2; D call uncertain. The CDR3 loop is CAISEETVYGYTF. CDR3 sequence (DNA): TGTGCCATCAGTGAGGAAACGGTCTATGGCTACACCTTC.